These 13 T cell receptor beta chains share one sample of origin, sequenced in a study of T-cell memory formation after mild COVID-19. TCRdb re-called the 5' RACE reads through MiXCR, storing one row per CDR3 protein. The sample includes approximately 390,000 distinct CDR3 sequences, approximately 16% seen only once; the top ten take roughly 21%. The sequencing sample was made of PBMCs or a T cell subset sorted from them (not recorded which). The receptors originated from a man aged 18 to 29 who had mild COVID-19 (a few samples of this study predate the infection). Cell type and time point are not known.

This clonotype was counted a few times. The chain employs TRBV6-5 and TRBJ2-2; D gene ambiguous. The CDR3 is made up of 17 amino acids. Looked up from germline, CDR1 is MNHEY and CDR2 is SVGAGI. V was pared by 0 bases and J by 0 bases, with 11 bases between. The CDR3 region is CASSYSKRLANTGELFF. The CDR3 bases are TGTGCCAGCAGTTACTCGAAGCGACTCGCGAACACCGGGGAGCTGTTTTTT.

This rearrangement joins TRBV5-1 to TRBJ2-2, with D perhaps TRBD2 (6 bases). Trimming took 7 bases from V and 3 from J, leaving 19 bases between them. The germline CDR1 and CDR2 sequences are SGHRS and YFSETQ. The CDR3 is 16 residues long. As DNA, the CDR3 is TGCGCCAGCGGCGCCCCCGATGGGACTCACACCGGGGAGCTGTTTTTT. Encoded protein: CASGAPDGTHTGELFF.

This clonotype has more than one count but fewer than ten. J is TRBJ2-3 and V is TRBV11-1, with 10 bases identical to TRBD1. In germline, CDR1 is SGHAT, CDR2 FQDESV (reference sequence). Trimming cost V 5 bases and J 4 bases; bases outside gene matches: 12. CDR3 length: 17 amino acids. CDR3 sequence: CASSTRMGQGIADTQYF. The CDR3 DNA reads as TGTGCCAGCAGCACCCGGATGGGACAGGGGATCGCAGATACGCAGTATTTT.

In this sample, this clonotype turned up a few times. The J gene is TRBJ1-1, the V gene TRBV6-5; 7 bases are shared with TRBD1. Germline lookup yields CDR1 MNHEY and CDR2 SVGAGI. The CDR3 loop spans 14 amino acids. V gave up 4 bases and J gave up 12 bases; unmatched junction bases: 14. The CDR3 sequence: CASSSLSLGTESFF. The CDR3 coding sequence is TGTGCCAGCAGTTCTTTGTCGTTGGGGACAGAGTCTTTCTTT.

CDR3 sequence: CVPLRGAGTFF. CDR3 DNA: TGTGTCCCTCTAAGGGGAGCCGGAACTTTCTTT. V gene TRBV6-2 or TRBV6-3 combines with J gene TRBJ1-1; D perhaps matches TRBD1 (5 bases). Germline V CDR1 and CDR2: MNHEY, SVGEGT. The CDR3 loop spans 11 amino acids.

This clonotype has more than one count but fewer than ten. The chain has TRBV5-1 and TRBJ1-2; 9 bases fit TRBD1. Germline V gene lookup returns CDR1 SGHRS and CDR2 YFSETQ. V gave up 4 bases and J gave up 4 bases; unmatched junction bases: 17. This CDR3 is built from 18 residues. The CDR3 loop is CASSRPPRTGDIVYGYTF. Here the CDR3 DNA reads TGCGCCAGCAGCAGACCTCCCAGGACAGGGGATATCGTCTATGGCTACACCTTC.

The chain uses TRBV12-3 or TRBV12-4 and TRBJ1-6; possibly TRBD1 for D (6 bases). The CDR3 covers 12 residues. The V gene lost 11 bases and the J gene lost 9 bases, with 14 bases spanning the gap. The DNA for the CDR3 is TGTGCCGCGGGGGAGGGGGTTTCACCCCTCCACTTT. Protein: CAAGEGVSPLHF.

Here the CDR3 DNA reads TGCAGTGCTGACGGCGGGAGTGGGGGGGCCTCAGATACGCAGTATTTT. Protein product: CSADGGSGGASDTQYF. The V call is TRBV20-1, the J call TRBJ2-3, with a possible D match to TRBD2 (7 bases). Germline loops: CDR1 DFQATT, CDR2 SNEGSKA (reference sequence). Trimming removed 5 bases at V and 4 bases at J, with 22 bases between. The CDR3 sequence is 16 residues long.

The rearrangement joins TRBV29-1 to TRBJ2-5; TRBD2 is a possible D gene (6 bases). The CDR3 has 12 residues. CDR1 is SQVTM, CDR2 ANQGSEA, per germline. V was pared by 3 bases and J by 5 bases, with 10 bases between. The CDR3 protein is CSVDSGLETQYF. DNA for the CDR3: TGCAGCGTTGACAGCGGGTTGGAGACCCAGTACTTC.

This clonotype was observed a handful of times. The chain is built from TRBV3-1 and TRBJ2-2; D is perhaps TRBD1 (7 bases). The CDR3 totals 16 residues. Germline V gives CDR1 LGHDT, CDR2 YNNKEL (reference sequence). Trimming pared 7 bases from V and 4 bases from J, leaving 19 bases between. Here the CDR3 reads CASTSTHRGGTGELFF. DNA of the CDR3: TGTGCCAGCACCTCTACACACAGGGGAGGCACCGGGGAGCTGTTTTTT.

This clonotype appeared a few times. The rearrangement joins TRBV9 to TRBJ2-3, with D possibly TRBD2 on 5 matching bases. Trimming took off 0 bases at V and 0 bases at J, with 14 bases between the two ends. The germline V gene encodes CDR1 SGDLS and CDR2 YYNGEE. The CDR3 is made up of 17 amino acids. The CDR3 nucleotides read TGTGCCAGCAGCGTAGAGGCGAGGGTGACTAGCACAGATACGCAGTATTTT. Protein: CASSVEARVTSTDTQYF.

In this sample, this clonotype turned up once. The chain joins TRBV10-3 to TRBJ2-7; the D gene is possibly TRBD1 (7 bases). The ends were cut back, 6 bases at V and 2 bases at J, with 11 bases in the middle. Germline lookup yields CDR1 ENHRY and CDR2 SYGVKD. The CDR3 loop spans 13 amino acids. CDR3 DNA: TGTGCCATCAGGCAGGGGGAGGCCTACGAGCAGTACGTC. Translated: CAIRQGEAYEQYV.

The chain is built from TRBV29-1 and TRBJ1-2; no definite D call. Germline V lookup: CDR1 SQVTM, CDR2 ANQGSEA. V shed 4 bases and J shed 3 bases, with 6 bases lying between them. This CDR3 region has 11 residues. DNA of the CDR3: TGCAGCGTTGCGCAGGACTATGGCTACACCTTC. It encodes CSVAQDYGYTF.